These T cell receptor beta chains were read from a single sample in a study of blood T cell repertoires in COVID-19. TCRdb's copy holds only in-frame clones and misses some; the assay was immunoSEQ multiplex PCR. The sample yields some 97,000 clones, over 75% seen once. The sample taken for sequencing was peripheral blood. Receptor source: a human donor in a cohort sampled during active COVID-19. Each CDR3 is given with its conserved first and last residue. Each record gives: V gene, J gene, CDR3 protein.

TRBV6-6	TRBJ2-7	CASSHSPGTRSNEQYF
TRBV19	TRBJ1-4	CASRLQGPNEKLFF
TRBV6-6	TRBJ1-2	CASRLGQGENYGYTF
TRBV2	TRBJ2-3	CASTRGAGDTQYF
TRBV4-3	TRBJ2-1	CASSQLGGGSNEQFF
TRBV30	TRBJ1-3	CAWSKVRGSGNTIYF
TRBV27	TRBJ2-1	CASSFRLAGGQADEQFF
TRBV28	TRBJ2-6	CASSRPAGANVLTF
TRBV10-1	TRBJ2-3	CASSKDRRTDTQYF
TRBV19	TRBJ1-2	CASTPMGAGGYTF
TRBV19	TRBJ2-3	CASSVGDRPTDTQYF
TRBV6-2/TRBV6-3	TRBJ1-1	CASSYSWMGQGRQTEAFF
TRBV7-2	TRBJ2-7	CASSLGSASYYEQYF
TRBV7-9	TRBJ2-1	CASSSLGLAGRGYNEQFF
TRBV7-9	TRBJ2-3	CASSSGTGGLDTQYF
TRBV4-1	TRBJ2-3	CASSGTSGRTDTQYF
TRBV5-6	TRBJ1-2	CASSLVQANYGYTF
TRBV9	TRBJ1-4	CASSVGPGQGATNEKLFF
TRBV10-1	TRBJ2-2	CASRRTVNTGELFF
TRBV3-1/TRBV3-2	TRBJ2-5	CASSQAVRTSGSAGTETQYF
TRBV29-1	TRBJ1-4	CSAAIGSEKLFF
TRBV18	TRBJ2-7	CASSPAGTGRYEQYF
TRBV27	TRBJ2-7	CASSGNRGQRIPYEQYF
TRBV4-1	TRBJ1-5	CASSQVQGYNQPQHF
TRBV10-3	TRBJ1-5	CAISVGGHSNQPQHF
TRBV9	TRBJ1-2	CASSPYNGGYTF
TRBV6-6	TRBJ2-7	CASRQNREGPYEQYF
TRBV5-6	TRBJ1-2	CASRRFGYGYTF
TRBV12-3/TRBV12-4	TRBJ2-1	CASSTQDRPQQFF
TRBV10-3	TRBJ2-2	CAISGGGQYTGELFF
TRBV21-1	TRBJ2-1	CASSTPTSSCSYNEQFF
TRBV18	TRBJ1-4	CASSPAPGSNEKLFF
TRBV6-1	TRBJ1-5	CASSEALGYSNQPQHF
TRBV27	TRBJ2-6	CASSLLSLRSSGANVLTF
TRBV6-5	TRBJ1-6	CASRGRDRAISPLHF
TRBV5-4	TRBJ1-1	CASSPGGSTEAFF
TRBV7-2	TRBJ1-2	CASSLRGLRKGYTF
TRBV13	TRBJ2-5	CASSLDGGASGTQYF
TRBV7-9	TRBJ2-1	CASSPLGGGRSYNEQFF
TRBV18	TRBJ2-7	CASSPLQGYEQYF
TRBV5-4	TRBJ2-3	CASSHGTVTDTQYF
TRBV6-2/TRBV6-3	TRBJ1-6	CASSYLTPLALHF